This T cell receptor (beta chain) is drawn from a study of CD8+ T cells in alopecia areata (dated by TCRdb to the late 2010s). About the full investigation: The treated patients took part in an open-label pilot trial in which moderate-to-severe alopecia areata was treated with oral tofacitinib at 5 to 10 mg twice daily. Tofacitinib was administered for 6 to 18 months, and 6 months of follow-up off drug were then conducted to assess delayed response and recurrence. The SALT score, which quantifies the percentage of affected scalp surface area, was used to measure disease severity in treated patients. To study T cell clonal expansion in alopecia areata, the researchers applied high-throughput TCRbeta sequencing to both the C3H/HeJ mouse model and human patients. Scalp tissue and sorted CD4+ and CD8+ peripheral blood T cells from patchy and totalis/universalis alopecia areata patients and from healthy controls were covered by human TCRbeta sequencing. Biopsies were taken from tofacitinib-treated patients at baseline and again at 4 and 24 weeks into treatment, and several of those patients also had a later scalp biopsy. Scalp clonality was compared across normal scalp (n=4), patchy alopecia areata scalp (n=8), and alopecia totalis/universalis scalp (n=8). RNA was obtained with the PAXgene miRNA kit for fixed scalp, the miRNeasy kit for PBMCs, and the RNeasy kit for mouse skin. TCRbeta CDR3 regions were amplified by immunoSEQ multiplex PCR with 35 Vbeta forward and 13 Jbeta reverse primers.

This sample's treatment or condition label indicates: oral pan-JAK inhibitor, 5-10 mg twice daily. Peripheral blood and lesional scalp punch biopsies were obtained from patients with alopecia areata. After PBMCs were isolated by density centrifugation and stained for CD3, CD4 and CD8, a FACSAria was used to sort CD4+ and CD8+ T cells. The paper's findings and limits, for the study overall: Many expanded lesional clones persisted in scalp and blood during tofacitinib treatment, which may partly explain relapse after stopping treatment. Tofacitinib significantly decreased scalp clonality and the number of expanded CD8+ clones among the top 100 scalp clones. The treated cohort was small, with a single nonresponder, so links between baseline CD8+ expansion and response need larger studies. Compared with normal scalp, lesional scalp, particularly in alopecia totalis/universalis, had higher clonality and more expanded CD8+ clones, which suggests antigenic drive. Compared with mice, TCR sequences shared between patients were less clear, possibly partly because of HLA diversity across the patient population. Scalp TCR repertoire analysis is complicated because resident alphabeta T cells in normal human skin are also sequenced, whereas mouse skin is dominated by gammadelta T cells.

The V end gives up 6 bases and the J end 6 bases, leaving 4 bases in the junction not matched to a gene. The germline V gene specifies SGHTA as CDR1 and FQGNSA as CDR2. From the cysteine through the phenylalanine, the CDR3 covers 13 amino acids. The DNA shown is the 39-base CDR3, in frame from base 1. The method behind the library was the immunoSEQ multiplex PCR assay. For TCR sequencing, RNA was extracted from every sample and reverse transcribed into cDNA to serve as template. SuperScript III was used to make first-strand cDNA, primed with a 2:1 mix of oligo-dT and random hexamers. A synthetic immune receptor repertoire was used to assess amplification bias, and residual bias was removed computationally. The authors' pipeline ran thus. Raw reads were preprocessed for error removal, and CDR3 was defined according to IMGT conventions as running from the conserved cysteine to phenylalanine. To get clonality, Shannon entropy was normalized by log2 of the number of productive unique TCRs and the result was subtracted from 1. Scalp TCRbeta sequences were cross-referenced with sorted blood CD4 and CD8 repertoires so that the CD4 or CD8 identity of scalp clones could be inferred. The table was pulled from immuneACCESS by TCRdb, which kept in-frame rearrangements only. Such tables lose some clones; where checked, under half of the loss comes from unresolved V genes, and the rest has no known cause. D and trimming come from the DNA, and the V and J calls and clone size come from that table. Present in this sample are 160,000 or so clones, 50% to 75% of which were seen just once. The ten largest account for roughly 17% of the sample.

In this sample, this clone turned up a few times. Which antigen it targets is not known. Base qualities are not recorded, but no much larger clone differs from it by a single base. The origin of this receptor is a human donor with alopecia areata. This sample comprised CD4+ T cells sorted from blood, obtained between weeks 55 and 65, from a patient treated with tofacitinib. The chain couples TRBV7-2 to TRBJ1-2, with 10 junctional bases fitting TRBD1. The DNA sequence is TGTGCCAGCAGTATGACAGGGGGCAATGGCTACACCTTC. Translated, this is CASSMTGGNGYTF.